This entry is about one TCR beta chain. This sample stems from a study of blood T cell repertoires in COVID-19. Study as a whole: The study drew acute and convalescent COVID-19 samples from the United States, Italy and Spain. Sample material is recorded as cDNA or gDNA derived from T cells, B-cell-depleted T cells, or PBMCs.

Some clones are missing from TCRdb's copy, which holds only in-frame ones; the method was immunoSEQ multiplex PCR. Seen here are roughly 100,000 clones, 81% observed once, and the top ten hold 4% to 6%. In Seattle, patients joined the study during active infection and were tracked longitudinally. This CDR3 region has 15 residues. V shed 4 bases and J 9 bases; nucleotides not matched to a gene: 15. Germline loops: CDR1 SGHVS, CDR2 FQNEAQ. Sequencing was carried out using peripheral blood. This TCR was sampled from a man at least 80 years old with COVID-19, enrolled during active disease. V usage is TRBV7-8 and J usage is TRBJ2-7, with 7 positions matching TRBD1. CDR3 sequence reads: CASSSWTGQQRRQYF. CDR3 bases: TGTGCCAGCAGCTCTTGGACAGGACAACAACGACGGCAGTACTTC.